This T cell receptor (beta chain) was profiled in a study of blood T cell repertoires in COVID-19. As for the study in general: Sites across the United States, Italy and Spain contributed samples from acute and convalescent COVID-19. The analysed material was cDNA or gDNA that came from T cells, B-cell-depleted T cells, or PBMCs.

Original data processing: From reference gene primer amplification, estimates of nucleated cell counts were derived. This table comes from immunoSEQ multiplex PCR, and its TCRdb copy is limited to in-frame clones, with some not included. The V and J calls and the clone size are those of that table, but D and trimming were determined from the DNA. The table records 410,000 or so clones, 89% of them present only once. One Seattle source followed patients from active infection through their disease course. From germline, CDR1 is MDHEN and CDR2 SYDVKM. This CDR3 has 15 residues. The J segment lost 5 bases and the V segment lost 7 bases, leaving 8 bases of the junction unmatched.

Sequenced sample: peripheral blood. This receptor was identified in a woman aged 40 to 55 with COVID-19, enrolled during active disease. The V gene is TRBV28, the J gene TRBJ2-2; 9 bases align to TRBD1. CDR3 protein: CASTENRGPTGELFF. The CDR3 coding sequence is TGTGCCAGCACCGAAAACAGGGGGCCTACCGGGGAGCTGTTTTTT.